This T cell receptor beta chain was retrieved from a study of T cell responses to AZD1222 COVID-19 vaccine. Study findings and constraints: CD4 TCRs associated with vaccination spanned spike, dominating at 160-218 and 743-854. Recipients of AZD1222 seropositive at baseline numbered only 5 to 7. An increase in Spike-specific TCR breadth and depth was observed after two AZD1222 doses.

CDR3 length equals 14 residues. Germline V gene data show CDR1 as MNHEY and CDR2 as SVGAGI. Trimming removed 7 bases from V and 1 base from J, with 11 bases in between. The assay was immunoSEQ multiplex PCR, and TCRdb's table has in-frame clones only and misses some. The sample lists 15,000 or so clones, around 83% occurring once. A word on this clone: Its antigen is not known.

The chain joins TRBV6-5 to TRBJ1-3; D may be TRBD1 (5 bases). The receptor was isolated from an adult who received the AZD1222 COVID-19 vaccine. The sequencing used peripheral blood, collected 28 days after the second AZD1222 dose. The CDR3 loop is CASTMGGSGNTIYF. In nucleotides, the CDR3 is TGTGCCAGCACCATGGGGGGATCTGGAAACACCATATATTTT.